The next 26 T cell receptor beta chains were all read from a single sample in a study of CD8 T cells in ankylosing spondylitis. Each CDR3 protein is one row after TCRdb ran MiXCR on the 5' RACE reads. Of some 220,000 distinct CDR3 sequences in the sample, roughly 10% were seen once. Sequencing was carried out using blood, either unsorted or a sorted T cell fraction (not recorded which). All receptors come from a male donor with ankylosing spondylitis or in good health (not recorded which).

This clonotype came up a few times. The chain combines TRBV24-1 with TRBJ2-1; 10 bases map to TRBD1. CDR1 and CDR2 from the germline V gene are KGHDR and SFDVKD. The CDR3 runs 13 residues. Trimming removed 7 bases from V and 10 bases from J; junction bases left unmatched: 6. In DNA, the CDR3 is TGTGCCACCAGCCAAGACAGGGGGCCCGAGCAGTTCTTC. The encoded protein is CATSQDRGPEQFF.

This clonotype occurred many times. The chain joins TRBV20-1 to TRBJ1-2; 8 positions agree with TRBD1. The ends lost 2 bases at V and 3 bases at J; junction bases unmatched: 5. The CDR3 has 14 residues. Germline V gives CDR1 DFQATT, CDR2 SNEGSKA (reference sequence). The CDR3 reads CSARPSGGYYGYTF. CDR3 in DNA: TGCAGTGCTAGACCCTCAGGGGGCTACTATGGCTACACCTTC.

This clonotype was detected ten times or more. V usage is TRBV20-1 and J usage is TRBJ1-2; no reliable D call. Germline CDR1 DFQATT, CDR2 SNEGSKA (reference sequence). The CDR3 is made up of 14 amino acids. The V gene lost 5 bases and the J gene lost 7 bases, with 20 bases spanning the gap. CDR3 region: CSAPPLWGSRGYTF. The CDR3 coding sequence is TGCAGTGCTCCCCCTCTGTGGGGAAGTCGTGGCTACACCTTC.

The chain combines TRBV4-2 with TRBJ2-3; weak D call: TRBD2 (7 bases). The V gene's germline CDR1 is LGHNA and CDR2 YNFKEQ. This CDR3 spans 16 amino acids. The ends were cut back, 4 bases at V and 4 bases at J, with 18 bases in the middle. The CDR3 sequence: CASSRSSVGGADTQYF. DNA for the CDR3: TGTGCCAGCAGCCGATCCTCGGTAGGGGGGGCAGATACGCAGTATTTT.

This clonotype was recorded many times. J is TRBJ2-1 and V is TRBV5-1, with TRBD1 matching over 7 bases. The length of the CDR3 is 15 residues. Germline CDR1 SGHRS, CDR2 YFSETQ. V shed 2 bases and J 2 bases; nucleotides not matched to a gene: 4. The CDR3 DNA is TGCGCCAGCAGCTTCGCAGGGGGACCCTACAATGAGCAGTTCTTC. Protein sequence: CASSFAGGPYNEQFF.

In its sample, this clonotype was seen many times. The CDR3 region is CSAILAGAYQETQYF. Written as DNA, the CDR3 is TGCAGTGCTATACTAGCGGGGGCATACCAAGAGACCCAGTACTTC. The chain couples TRBV20-1 to TRBJ2-5; TRBD2 agrees at 11 bases. From germline, CDR1 is DFQATT and CDR2 SNEGSKA (reference sequence). Germline trimming cut 4 bases from V and 0 bases from J; bases unmatched to any gene: 4. The CDR3 extends over 15 amino acids.

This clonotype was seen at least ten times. The CDR3 is CASSSQGLNYGYTF. Here the CDR3 DNA reads TGTGCCAGCAGTTCGCAAGGGTTGAACTATGGCTACACCTTC. The chain carries TRBV12-3 or TRBV12-4 and TRBJ1-2; D unclear. The CDR3 is 14 residues long. With 4 bases removed from V and 2 bases from J, the gap between germline ends came to 11 bases.

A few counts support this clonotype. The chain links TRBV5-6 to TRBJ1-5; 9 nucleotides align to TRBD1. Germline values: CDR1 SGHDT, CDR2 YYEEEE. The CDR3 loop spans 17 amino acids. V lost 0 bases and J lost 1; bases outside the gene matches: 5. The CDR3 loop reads CASSLGTGAVSNQPQHF. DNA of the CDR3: TGTGCCAGCAGCTTGGGGACAGGGGCCGTGAGCAATCAGCCCCAGCATTTT.

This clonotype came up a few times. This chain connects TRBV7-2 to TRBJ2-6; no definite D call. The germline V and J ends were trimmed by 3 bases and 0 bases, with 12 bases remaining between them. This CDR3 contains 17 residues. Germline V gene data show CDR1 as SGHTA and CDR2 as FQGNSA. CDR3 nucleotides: TGTGCCAGCAGCTTCGGCATACAGAGCTCTGGGGCCAACGTCCTGACTTTC. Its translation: CASSFGIQSSGANVLTF.

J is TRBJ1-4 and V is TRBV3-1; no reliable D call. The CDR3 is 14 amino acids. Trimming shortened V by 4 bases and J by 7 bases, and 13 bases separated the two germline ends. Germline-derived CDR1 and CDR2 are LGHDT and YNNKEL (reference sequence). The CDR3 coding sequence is TGTGCCAGCAGCCGCCAGGTGGTGGGTGAAAAACTGTTTTTT. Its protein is CASSRQVVGEKLFF. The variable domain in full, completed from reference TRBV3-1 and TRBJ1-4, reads DTAVSQTPKYLVTQMGNDKSIKCEQNLGHDTMYWYKQDSKKFLKIMFSYNNKELIINETVPNRFSPKSPDKAHLNLHINSLELGDSAVYFCASSRQVVGEKLFFGSGTQLSVL.

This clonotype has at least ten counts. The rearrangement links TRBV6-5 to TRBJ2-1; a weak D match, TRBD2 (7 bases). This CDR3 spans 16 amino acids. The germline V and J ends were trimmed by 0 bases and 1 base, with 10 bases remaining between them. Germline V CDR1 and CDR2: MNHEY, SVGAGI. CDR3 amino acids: CASSYSGGASYNEQFF. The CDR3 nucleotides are TGTGCCAGCAGTTACTCTGGGGGGGCATCCTACAATGAGCAGTTCTTC.

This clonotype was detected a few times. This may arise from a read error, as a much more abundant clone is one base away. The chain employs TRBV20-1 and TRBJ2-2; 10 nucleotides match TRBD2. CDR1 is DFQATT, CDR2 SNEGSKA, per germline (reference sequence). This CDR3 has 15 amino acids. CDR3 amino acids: CSTSSPGLATGELFF. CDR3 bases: TGCAGTACTAGTTCTCCGGGACTAGCGACCGGGGAGCTGTTTTTT.

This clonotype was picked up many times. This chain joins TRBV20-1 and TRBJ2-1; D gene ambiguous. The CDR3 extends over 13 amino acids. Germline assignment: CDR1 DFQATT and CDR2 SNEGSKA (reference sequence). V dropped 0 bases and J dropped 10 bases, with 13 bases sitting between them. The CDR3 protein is CSARDPPRLEQFF. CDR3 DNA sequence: TGCAGTGCTAGAGATCCCCCCAGGCTGGAGCAGTTCTTC.

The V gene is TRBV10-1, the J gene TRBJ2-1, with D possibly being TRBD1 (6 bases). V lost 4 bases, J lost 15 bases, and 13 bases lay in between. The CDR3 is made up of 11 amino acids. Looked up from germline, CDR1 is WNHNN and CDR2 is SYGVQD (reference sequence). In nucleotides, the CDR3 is TGCGCCAGCAGTGGACAGGCAGGGTGGTTCTTC. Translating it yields CASSGQAGWFF.

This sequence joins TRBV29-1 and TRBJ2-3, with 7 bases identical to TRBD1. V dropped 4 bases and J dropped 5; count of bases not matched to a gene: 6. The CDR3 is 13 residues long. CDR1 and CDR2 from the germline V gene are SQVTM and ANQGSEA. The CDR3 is CSVAQGVGDTQYF. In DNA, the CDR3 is TGCAGCGTTGCTCAGGGGGTAGGAGATACGCAGTATTTT.

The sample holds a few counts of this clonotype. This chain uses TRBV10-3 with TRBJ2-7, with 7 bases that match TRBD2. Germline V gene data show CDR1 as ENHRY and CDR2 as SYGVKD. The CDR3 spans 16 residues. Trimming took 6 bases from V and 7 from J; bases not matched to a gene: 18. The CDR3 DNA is TGTGCCATCAGCGAATGGCGGGAGAACCTACGGGGGGAGCAGTACTTC. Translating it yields CAISEWRENLRGEQYF.

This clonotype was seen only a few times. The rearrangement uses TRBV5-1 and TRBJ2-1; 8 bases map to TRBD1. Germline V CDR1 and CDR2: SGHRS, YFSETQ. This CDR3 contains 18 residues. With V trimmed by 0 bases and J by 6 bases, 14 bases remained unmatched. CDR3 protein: CASSLVADSGGSSNEQFF. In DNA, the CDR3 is TGCGCCAGCAGCTTGGTAGCGGACTCAGGGGGCTCGAGCAATGAGCAGTTCTTC.

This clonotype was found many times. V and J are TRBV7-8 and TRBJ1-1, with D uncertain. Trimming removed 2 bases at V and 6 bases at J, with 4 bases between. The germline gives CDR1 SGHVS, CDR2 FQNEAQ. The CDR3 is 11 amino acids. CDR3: CASSLPPEAFF. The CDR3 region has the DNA TGTGCCAGCAGCTTACCCCCTGAAGCTTTCTTT.

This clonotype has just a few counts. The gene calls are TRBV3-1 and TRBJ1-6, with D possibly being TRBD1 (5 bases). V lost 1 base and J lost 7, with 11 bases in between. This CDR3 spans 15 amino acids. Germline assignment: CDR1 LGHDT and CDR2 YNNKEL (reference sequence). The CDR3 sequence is CASSQGGDKNSPLHF. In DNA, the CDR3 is TGTGCCAGCAGCCAAGGGGGCGATAAAAATTCACCCCTCCACTTT. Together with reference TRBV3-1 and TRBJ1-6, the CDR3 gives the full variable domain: DTAVSQTPKYLVTQMGNDKSIKCEQNLGHDTMYWYKQDSKKFLKIMFSYNNKELIINETVPNRFSPKSPDKAHLNLHINSLELGDSAVYFCASSQGGDKNSPLHFGNGTRLTVT.

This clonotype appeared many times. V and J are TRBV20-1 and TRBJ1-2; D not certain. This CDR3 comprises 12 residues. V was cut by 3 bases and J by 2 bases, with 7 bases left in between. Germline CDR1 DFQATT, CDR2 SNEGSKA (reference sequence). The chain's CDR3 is CSASQVNYGYTF. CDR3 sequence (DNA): TGCAGTGCTAGTCAGGTCAACTATGGCTACACCTTC.

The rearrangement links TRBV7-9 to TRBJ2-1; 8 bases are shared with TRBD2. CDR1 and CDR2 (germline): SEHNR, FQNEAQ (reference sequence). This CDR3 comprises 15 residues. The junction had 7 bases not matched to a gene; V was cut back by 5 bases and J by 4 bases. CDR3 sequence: CASSLGTRIYNEQFF. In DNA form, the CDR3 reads TGTGCCAGCAGCCTTGGGACTAGGATATACAATGAGCAGTTCTTC.

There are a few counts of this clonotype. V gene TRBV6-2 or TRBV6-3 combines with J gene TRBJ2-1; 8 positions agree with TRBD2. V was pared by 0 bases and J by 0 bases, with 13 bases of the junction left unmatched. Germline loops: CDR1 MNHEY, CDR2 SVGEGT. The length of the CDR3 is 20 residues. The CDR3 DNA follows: TGTGCCAGCAGTTACTCGATGACCGGGAGGGCGGACAGCTCCTACAATGAGCAGTTCTTC. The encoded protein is CASSYSMTGRADSSYNEQFF.

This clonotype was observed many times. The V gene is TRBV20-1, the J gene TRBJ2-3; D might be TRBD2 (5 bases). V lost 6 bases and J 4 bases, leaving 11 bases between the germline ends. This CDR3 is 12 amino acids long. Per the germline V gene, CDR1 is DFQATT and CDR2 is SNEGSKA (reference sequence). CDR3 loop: CSAEGSADTQYF. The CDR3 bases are TGCAGTGCCGAGGGTAGTGCAGATACGCAGTATTTT.

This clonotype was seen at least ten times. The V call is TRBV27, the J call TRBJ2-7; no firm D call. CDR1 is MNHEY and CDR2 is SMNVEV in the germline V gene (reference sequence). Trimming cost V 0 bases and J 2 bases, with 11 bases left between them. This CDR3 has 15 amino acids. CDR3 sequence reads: CASSLSPRNPYEQYF. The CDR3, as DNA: TGTGCCAGCAGTTTATCACCTAGGAACCCCTACGAGCAGTACTTC.

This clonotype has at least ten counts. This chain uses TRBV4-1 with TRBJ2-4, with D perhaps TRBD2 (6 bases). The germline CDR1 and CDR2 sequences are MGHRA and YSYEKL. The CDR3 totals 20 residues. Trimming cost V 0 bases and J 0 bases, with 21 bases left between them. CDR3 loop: CASSQESERVILLAKNIQYF. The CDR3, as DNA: TGCGCCAGCAGCCAAGAATCCGAGCGGGTGATACTACTAGCCAAAAACATTCAGTACTTC.

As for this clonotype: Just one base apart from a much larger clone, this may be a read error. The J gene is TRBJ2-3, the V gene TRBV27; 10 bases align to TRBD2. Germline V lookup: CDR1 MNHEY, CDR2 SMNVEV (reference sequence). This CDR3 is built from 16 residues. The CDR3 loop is CVSSLTERGGGDTQYF. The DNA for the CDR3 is TGTGTCAGCAGTTTAACGGAGCGGGGGGGAGGTGATACGCAGTATTTT.